Following are 8 T cell receptor beta chains from one sample sequenced in a study of cytotoxic CD8 clonotypes in ibrutinib-treated CLL. Method: immunoSEQ multiplex PCR; TCRdb's copy keeps in-frame clones and lacks some. In the table there are about 270,000 clones, 70% to 80% of which are singletons. The sequencing used PBMCs, collected at disease progression, from a patient treated with ibrutinib. Receptors were obtained from a human donor with chronic lymphocytic leukemia.

The chain has TRBV2 and TRBJ2-3; TRBD1 aligns across 7 bases. V dropped 8 bases and J dropped 2; count of bases not matched to a gene: 19. Germline V lookup: CDR1 SNHLY, CDR2 FYNNEI. This CDR3 spans 18 amino acids. Here the CDR3 reads CASGQALRSVYSTDTQYF. CDR3 nucleotides: TGTGCCAGCGGACAGGCGCTAAGAAGCGTCTATTCCACAGATACGCAGTATTTT.

The chain has TRBV29-1 and TRBJ1-2; TRBD1 matches at 9 bases. The CDR3 consists of 13 residues. The ends lost 7 bases at V and 3 bases at J; junction bases unmatched: 6. CDR1 and CDR2 from the germline V gene are SQVTM and ANQGSEA. The DNA of the CDR3 is TGCAGCGCTCGGGACAGGGCTTACTATGGCTACACCTTC. Its translation: CSARDRAYYGYTF. The full variable domain, completed using reference TRBV29-1 and TRBJ1-2, is SAVISQKPSRDICQRGTSLTIQCQVDSQVTMMFWYRQQPGQSLTLIATANQGSEATYESGFVIDKFPISRPNLTFSTLTVSNMSPEDSSIYLCSARDRAYYGYTFGSGTRLTVV.

To note about this clone: The same CDR3 also results from other DNA sequences found in this sample. The rearrangement links TRBV14 to TRBJ1-2; 7 bases agree with TRBD1. Per germline, CDR1 SGHDN and CDR2 FVKESK. V dropped 0 bases and J dropped 3; count of bases not matched to a gene: 4. The CDR3 is 15 amino acids. The CDR3: CASSQDRDRDYGYTF. In DNA, the CDR3 is TGTGCCAGCAGCCAAGACAGAGACAGGGACTATGGCTACACCTTC.

The rearrangement uses TRBV9 and TRBJ2-7, with unresolved D. The germline V gene encodes CDR1 SGDLS and CDR2 YYNGEE. V lost 0 bases, J lost 6 bases, and 10 bases lay in between. This CDR3 is built from 13 residues. The CDR3 nucleotides read TGTGCCAGCAGCGTAGTTTCGGGTTCCGAGCAGTACTTC. It is translated as CASSVVSGSEQYF.

The CDR3 is CASRQGEGEQYF. The DNA of the CDR3 is TGCGCCAGCCGACAGGGGGAAGGCGAGCAGTACTTC. The V call is TRBV5-1, the J call TRBJ2-7, with 9 bases matching TRBD1. Germline trimming cut 7 bases from V and 6 bases from J; bases unmatched to any gene: 5. Germline V gives CDR1 SGHRS, CDR2 YFSETQ. This CDR3 has 12 residues.

The V and J genes are TRBV29-1 and TRBJ2-1; D is undetermined. The CDR3 is 11 amino acids. Germline values: CDR1 SQVTM, CDR2 ANQGSEA. V was cut by 7 bases and J by 3 bases, with 7 bases left in between. In DNA, the CDR3 is TGCAGCGCTGTACACTACAATGAGCAGTTCTTC. It encodes CSAVHYNEQFF.

This chain connects TRBV18 to TRBJ2-7, with D possibly TRBD2 on 5 matching bases. Trimming shortened V by 3 bases and J by 5 bases, and 14 bases separated the two germline ends. Germline CDR1 and CDR2: KGHSH and LQKENI. The CDR3 runs 14 residues. This CDR3 reads CASSPGMGRNEQYF. CDR3 sequence (DNA): TGTGCCAGCTCACCGGGTATGGGGAGAAACGAGCAGTACTTC. Drawing the rest from reference TRBV18 and TRBJ2-7, the complete variable domain is NAGVMQNPRHLVRRRGQEARLRCSPMKGHSHVYWYRQLPEEGLKFMVYLQKENIIDESGMPKERFSAEFPKEGPSILRIQQVVRGDSAAYFCASSPGMGRNEQYFGPGTRLTVT.

The chain employs TRBV28 and TRBJ2-7; D is ambiguous. V was clipped by 5 bases and J by 4 bases, with 6 bases between them. Germline CDR1 MDHEN, CDR2 SYDVKM. The CDR3 has 11 residues. CDR3 residues: CASSPKYEQYF. The CDR3 nucleotides read TGTGCCAGCAGTCCGAAGTACGAGCAGTACTTC.